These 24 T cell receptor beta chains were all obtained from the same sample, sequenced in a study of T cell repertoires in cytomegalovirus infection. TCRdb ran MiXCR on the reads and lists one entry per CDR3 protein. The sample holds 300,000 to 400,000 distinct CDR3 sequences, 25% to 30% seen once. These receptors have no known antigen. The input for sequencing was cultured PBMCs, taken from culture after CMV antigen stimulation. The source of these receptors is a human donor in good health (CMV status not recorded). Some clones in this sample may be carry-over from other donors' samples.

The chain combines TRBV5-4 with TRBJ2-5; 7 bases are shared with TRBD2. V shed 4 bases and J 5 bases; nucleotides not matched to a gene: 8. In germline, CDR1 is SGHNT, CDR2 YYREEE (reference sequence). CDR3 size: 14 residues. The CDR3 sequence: CASSRAGIGETQYF. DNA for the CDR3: TGTGCCAGCAGCCGAGCGGGAATCGGGGAGACCCAGTACTTC.

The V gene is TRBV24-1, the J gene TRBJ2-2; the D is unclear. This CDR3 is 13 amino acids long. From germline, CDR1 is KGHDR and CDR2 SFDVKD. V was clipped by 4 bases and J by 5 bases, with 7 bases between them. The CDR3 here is CATSDYGTGELFF. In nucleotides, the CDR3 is TGTGCCACCAGTGACTACGGAACCGGGGAGCTGTTTTTT.

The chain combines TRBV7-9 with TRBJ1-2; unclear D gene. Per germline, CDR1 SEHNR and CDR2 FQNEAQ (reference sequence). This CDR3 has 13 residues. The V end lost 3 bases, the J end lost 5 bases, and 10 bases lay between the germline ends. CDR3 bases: TGTGCCAGCAGCTTCCTACGTGGTTATGGCTACACCTTC. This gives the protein CASSFLRGYGYTF. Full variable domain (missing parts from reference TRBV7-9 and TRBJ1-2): DTGVSQNPRHKITKRGQNVTFRCDPISEHNRLYWYRQTLGQGPEFLTYFQNEAQLEKSRLLSDRFSAERPKGSFSTLEIQRTEQGDSAMYLCASSFLRGYGYTFGSGTRLTVV.

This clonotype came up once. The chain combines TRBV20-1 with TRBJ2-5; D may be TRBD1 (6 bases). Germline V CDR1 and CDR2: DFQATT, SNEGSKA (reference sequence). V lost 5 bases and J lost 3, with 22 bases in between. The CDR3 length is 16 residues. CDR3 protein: CSAGDYRAEGEETQYF. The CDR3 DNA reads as TGCAGTGCTGGGGATTACAGAGCAGAGGGGGAAGAGACCCAGTACTTC.

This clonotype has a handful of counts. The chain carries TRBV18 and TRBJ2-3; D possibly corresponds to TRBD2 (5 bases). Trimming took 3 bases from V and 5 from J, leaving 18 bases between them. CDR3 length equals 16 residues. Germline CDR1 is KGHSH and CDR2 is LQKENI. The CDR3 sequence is CASSPPGLSRGDTQYF. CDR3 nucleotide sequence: TGTGCCAGCTCACCCCCCGGACTCTCACGGGGAGATACGCAGTATTTT.

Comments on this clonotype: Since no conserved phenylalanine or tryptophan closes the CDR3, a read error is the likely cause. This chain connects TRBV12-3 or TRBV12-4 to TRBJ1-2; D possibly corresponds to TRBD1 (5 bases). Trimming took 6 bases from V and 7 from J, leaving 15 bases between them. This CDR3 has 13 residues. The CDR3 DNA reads TGTGCCAGCAGCACCCCAGGGATTAGTGGCTACACCCTC. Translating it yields CASSTPGISGYTL.

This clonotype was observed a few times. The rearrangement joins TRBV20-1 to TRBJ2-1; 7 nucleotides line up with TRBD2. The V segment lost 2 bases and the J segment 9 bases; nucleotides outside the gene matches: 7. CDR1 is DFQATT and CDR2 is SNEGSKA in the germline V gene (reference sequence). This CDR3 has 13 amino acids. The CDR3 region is CSARPLGRVEQFF. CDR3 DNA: TGCAGTGCTAGACCCCTTGGGAGGGTTGAGCAGTTCTTC.

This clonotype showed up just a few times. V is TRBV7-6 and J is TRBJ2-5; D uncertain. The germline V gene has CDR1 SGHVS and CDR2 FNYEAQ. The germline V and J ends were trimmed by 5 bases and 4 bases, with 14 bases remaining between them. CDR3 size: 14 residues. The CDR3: CASSPPWGRETQYF. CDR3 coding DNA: TGTGCCAGCAGCCCTCCTTGGGGAAGAGAGACCCAGTACTTC. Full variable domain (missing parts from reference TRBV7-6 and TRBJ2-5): GAGVSQSPRYKVTKRGQDVALRCDPISGHVSLYWYRQALGQGPEFLTYFNYEAQQDKSGLPNDRFSAERPEGSISTLTIQRTEQRDSAMYRCASSPPWGRETQYFGPGTRLLVL.

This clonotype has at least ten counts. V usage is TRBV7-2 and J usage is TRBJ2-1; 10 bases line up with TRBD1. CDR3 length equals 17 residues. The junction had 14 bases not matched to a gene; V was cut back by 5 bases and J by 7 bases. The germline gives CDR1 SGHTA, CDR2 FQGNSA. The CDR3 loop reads CASSRVVGTGVGNEQFF. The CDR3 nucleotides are TGTGCCAGCAGCCGAGTAGTAGGGACAGGGGTGGGTAATGAGCAGTTCTTC.

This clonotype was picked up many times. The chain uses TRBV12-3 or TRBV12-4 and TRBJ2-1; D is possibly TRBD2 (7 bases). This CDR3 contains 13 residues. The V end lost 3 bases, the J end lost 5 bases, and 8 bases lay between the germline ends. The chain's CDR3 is CASSLGGHNEQFF. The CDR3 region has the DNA TGTGCCAGCAGTTTGGGGGGGCACAATGAGCAGTTCTTC.

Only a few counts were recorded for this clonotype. The CDR3 loop reads CASSTGAFNEQFF. CDR3 nucleotides: TGTGCCAGCAGTACGGGAGCTTTTAATGAGCAGTTCTTC. The chain links TRBV2 to TRBJ2-1; a weak D match, TRBD2 (6 bases). With 5 bases removed from V and 7 bases from J, the gap between germline ends came to 12 bases. This CDR3 comprises 13 residues. Germline values: CDR1 SNHLY, CDR2 FYNNEI. The full variable domain, with the rest looked up from reference TRBV2 and TRBJ2-1, is EPEVTQTPSHQVTQMGQEVILRCVPISNHLYFYWYRQILGQKVEFLVSFYNNEISEKSEIFDDQFSVERPDGSNFTLKIRSTKLEDSAMYFCASSTGAFNEQFFGPGTRLTVL.

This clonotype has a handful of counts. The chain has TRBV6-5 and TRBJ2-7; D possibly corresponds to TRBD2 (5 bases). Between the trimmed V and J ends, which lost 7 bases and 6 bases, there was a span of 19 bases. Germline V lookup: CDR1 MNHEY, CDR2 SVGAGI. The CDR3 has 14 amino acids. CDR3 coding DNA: TGTGCCAGCACCTACGACGGGTTACGGGGCGAGCAGTACTTC. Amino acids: CASTYDGLRGEQYF.

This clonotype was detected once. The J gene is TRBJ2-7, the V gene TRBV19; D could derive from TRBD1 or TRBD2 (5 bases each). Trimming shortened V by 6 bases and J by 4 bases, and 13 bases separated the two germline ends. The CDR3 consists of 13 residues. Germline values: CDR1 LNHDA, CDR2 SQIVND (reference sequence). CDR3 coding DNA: TGTGCCAGTAGCGTAACCAGGGAGTACGAGCAGTACTTC. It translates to CASSVTREYEQYF.

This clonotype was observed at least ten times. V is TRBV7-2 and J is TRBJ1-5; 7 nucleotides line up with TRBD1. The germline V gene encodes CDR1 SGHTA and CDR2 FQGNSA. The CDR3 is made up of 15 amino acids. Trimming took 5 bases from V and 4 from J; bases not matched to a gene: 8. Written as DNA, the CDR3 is TGTGCCAGCAGCAACCAGGGGGGGTCTAATCAGCCCCAGCATTTT. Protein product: CASSNQGGSNQPQHF.

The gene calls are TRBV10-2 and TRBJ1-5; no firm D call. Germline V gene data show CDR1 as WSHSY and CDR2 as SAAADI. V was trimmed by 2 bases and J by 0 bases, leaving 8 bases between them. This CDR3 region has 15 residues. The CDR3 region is CASSEDAVSNQPQHF. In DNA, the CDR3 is TGCGCCAGCAGTGAGGATGCAGTTAGCAATCAGCCCCAGCATTTT.

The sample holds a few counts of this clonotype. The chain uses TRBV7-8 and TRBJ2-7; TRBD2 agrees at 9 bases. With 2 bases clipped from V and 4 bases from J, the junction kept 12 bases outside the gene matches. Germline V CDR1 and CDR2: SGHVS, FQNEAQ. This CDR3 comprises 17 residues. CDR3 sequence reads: CASSLRLAGRQSYEQYF. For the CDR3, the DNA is TGTGCCAGCAGCTTAAGGCTAGCGGGACGCCAAAGTTACGAGCAGTACTTC.

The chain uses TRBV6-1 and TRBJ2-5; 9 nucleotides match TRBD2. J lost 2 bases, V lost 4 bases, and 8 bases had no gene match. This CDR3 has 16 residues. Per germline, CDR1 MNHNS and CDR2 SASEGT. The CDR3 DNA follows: TGTGCCAGCAGTGGACCGGGACTAGCATCTCAAGAGACCCAGTACTTC. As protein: CASSGPGLASQETQYF.

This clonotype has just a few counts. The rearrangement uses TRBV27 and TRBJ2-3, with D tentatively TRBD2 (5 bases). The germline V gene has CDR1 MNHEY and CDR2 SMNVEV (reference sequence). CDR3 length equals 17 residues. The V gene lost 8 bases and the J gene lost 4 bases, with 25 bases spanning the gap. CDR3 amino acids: CASGNPEEYGVSDTQYF. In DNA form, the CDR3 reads TGTGCCAGCGGAAACCCTGAGGAATACGGGGTGTCAGATACGCAGTATTTT.

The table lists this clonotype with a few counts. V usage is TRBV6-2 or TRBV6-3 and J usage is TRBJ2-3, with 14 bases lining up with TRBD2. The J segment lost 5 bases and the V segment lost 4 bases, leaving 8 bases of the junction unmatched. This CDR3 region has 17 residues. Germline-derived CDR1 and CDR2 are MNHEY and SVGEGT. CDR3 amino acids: CASSSRTSGGFGDTQYF. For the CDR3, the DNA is TGTGCCAGCAGTTCCCGGACTAGCGGGGGGTTCGGAGATACGCAGTATTTT.

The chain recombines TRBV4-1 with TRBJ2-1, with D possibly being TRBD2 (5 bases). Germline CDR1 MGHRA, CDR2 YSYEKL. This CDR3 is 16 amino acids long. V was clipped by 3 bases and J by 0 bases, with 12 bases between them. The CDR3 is CASSQQTGSSYNEQFF. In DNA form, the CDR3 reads TGCGCCAGCAGCCAGCAAACTGGGAGCTCCTACAATGAGCAGTTCTTC.

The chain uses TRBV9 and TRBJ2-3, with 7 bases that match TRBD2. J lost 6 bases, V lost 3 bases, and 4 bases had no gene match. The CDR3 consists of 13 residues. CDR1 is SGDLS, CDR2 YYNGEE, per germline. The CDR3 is CASSASGTDTQYF. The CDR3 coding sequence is TGTGCCAGCAGCGCTAGCGGAACCGATACGCAGTATTTT. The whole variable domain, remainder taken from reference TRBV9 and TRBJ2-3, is DSGVTQTPKHLITATGQRVTLRCSPRSGDLSVYWYQQSLDQGLQFLIQYYNGEERAKGNILERFSAQQFPDLHSELNLSSLELGDSALYFCASSASGTDTQYFGPGTRLTVL.

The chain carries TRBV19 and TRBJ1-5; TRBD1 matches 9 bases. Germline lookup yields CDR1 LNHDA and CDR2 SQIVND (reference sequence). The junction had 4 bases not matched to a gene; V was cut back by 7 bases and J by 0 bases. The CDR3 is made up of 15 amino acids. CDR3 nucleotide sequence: TGTGCCAGTACTCCGGACAGGGGTAGCAATCAGCCCCAGCATTTT. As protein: CASTPDRGSNQPQHF.

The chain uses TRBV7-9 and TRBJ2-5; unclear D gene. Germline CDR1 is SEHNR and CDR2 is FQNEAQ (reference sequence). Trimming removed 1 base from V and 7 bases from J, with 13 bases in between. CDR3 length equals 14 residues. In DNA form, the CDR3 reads TGTGCCAGCAGCTTAGGTGGCTCCGATGCGACCCAGTACTTC. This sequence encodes CASSLGGSDATQYF.

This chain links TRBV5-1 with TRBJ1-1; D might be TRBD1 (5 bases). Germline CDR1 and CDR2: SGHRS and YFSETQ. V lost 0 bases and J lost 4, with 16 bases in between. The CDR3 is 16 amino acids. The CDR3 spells CASSLEGPPGGTEAFF. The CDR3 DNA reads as TGCGCCAGCAGCTTGGAGGGCCCCCCGGGGGGCACTGAAGCTTTCTTT.